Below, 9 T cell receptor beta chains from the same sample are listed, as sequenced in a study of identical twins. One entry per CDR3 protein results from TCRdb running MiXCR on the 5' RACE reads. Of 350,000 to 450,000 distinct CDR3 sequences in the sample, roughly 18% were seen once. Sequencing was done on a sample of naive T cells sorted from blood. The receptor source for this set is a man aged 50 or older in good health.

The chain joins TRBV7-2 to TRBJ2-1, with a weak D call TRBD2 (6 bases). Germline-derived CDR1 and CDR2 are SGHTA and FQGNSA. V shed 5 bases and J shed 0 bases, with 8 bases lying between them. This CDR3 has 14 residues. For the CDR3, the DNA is TGTGCCAGCAGCCGCGGGAACTCCTACAATGAGCAGTTCTTC. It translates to CASSRGNSYNEQFF.

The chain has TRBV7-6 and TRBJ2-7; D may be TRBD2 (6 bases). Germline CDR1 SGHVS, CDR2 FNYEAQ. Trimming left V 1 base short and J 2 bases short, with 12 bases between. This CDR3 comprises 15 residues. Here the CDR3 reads CASSLDAGRTYEQYF. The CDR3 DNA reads TGTGCCAGCAGCTTAGACGCCGGGAGAACCTACGAGCAGTACTTC.

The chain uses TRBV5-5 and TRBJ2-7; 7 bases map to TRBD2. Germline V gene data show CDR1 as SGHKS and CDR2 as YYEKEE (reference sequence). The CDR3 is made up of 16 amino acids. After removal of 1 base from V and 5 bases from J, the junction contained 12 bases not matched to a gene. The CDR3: CASSLSIIGLDNEQYF. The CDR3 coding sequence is TGTGCCAGCAGCTTGTCTATAATTGGACTAGACAACGAGCAGTACTTC.

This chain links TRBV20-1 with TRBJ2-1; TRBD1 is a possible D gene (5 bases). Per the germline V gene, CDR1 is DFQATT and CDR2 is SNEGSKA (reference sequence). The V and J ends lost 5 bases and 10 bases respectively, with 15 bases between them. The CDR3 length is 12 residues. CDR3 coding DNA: TGCAGTGCTTCAGGGTGGGCAAAGGAGCAGTTCTTC. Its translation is CSASGWAKEQFF.

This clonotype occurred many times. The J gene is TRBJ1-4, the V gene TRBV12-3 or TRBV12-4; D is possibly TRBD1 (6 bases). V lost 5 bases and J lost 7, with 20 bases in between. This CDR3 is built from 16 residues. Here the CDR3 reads CASSPSRGGRGEKLFF. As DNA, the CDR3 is TGTGCCAGCAGTCCATCACGGGGGGGGCGAGGTGAAAAACTGTTTTTT.

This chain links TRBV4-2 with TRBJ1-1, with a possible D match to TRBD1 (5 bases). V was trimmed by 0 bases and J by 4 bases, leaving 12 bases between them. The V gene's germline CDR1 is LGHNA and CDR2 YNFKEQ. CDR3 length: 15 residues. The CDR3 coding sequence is TGTGCCAGCAGCCAAGACCTCGGGGGGTTCACTGAAGCTTTCTTT. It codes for CASSQDLGGFTEAFF.

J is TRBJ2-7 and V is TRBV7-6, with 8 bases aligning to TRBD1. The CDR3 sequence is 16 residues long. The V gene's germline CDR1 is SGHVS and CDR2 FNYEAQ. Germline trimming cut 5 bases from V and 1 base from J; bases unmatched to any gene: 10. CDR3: CASSPNGDRSSYEQYF. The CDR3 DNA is TGTGCCAGCAGCCCCAATGGGGACAGGAGTTCCTACGAGCAGTACTTC.

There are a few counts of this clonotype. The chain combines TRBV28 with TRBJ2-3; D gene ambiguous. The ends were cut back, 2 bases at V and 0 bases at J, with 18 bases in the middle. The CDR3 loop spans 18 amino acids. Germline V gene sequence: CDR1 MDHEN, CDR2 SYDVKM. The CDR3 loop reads CASSLLVAVCQSTDTQYF. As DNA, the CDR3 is TGTGCCAGCAGTTTACTTGTCGCGGTGTGCCAGAGCACAGATACGCAGTATTTT.

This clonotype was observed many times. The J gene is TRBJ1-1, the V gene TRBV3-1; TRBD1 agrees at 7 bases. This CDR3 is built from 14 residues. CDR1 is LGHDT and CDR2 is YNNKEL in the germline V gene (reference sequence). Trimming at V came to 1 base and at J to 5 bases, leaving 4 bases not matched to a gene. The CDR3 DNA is TGTGCCAGCAGCCAAGCCAGGGGGAAGACTGAAGCTTTCTTT. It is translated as CASSQARGKTEAFF.